This is a list of T cell receptor beta chains from one sample in a study of T cells after yellow fever vaccination. Using its own MiXCR run on the 5' RACE reads, TCRdb lists one record per CDR3 protein. Of about 120,000 distinct CDR3 sequences listed, 8.4% are singletons. This material consisted of CD8+ T cells sorted from PBMCs, taken 45 days after the yellow fever booster vaccination. These receptors all stem from a young man who received the YFV17D yellow fever vaccine. CDR3s include the opening cysteine and the closing phenylalanine or tryptophan. A D gene is named only where the DNA matches it firmly. Expanded clones get a size class; other rows say once, few or many, or leave the size out.

J gene,D gene,V gene,clone size,CDR3 DNA,CDR3 protein
TRBJ2-6,NA,TRBV4-3,few,TGCGCCAGCAGCCGACCTCCTGCGGGACCCGAACTCTCTGGGGCCAACGTCCTGACTTTC,CASSRPPAGPELSGANVLTF
TRBJ2-5,TRBD2,TRBV4-1,NA,TGCGCCAGCAGCCCAGTCCTAGCGGGAGTCTACGGGACCCAGTACTTC,CASSPVLAGVYGTQYF
TRBJ2-4,NA,TRBV20-1,many,TGCAGTGCTTGGGACTCCGGGAAATACAAAAACATTCAGTACTTC,CSAWDSGKYKNIQYF
TRBJ2-1,NA,TRBV28,many,TGTGCCAGCAGTGGGACGGCCTCCTACAATGAGCAGTTCTTC,CASSGTASYNEQFF
TRBJ2-1,NA,TRBV7-6,many,TGTGCCAGCAGCCGATTAGGTGGTGAGCAGTTCTTC,CASSRLGGEQFF
TRBJ1-1,NA,TRBV10-2,many,TGCGCCAGCTTAAGTGGGTTGAACACTGAAGCTTTCTTT,CASLSGLNTEAFF
TRBJ2-7,NA,TRBV5-1,many,TGCGCCAGCAGCTTGGGACCCTCCCTAGGTGAGCAGTACTTC,CASSLGPSLGEQYF
TRBJ2-1,TRBD2,TRBV20-1,many,TGCAGTGCTCAGGGACTAGCGGTAAGCTCCTACAATGAGCAGTTCTTC,CSAQGLAVSSYNEQFF
TRBJ2-2,TRBD2,TRBV2,NA,TGTGCCAGCAGATCTCTAGCGGGAGGGCCCACCGGGGAGCTGTTTTTT,CASRSLAGGPTGELFF
TRBJ2-7,TRBD1,TRBV29-1,few,TGCAGCGTTGTTCTGCAGGGGGCGTTCGAGCAGTACTTC,CSVVLQGAFEQYF
TRBJ2-1,NA,TRBV7-7,few,TGTGCTAGCAGCTTAGCGGCTAGCGATACTTACAATGAGCAGTTCTTC,CASSLAASDTYNEQFF
TRBJ2-1,TRBD1,TRBV12-3/TRBV12-4,many,TGTGCCAGCAGTTCAACAGCCCCAGACAGGGATCTGTTCAATGAGCAGTTCTTC,CASSSTAPDRDLFNEQFF
TRBJ1-4,NA,TRBV9,NA,TGTGCCAGCAGCGTAGGCGACAGTTTATTTAATGAAAAACTGTTTTTT,CASSVGDSLFNEKLFF
TRBJ2-1,TRBD2,TRBV6-5,many,TGTGCCAGCAGTATAGGGACTAGCGCACTTAACTCCTACAATGAGCAGTTCTTC,CASSIGTSALNSYNEQFF
TRBJ2-7,TRBD1,TRBV5-4,NA,TGTGCCAGCAGCTGGGACAGAAACTACGAGCAGTACTTC,CASSWDRNYEQYF
TRBJ2-5,NA,TRBV27,many,TGTGCCAGCAGTTCGCATGCGACGGAGTACCAAGAGACCCAGTACTTC,CASSSHATEYQETQYF
TRBJ2-1,TRBD2,TRBV7-6,many,TGTGCCAGCAGCCCTCCCGGGACTAGCGGCAATGAGCAGTTCTTC,CASSPPGTSGNEQFF
TRBJ2-5,NA,TRBV15,many,TGTGCCACCAGCAACTCTAGGACCGGGGGAGAGACCCAGTACTTC,CATSNSRTGGETQYF
TRBJ2-5,NA,TRBV7-2,many,TGTGCCAGCAGCCTATCCGGGGCCCAGTACTTC,CASSLSGAQYF
TRBJ2-1,TRBD2,TRBV15,NA,TGTGCCACCAGCAGATTAGACATGGGACTAGCGGGGAGTAATGAGCAGTTCTTC,CATSRLDMGLAGSNEQFF
TRBJ1-5,NA,TRBV7-9,NA,TGTGCCAGCAGCTTAGCTGCCGGACGGCTTAGCAATCAGCCCCAGCATTTT,CASSLAAGRLSNQPQHF
TRBJ2-3,NA,TRBV27,many,TGTGCCAGCAGTCCTCACCCTACTAGCACAGATACGCAGTATTTT,CASSPHPTSTDTQYF
TRBJ2-3,NA,TRBV29-1,many,TGCAGCGTTGAACAGGGTCCAATAGATACGCAGTATTTT,CSVEQGPIDTQYF
TRBJ2-5,NA,TRBV30,many,TGTGCCTGGAGTGACCACACTAATGGGGAGACCCAGTACTTC,CAWSDHTNGETQYF
TRBJ1-2,NA,TRBV6-5,few,TGTGCCAGCAGTTTCTCCGCGGAGGGGTTTTTCTATGGCTACACCTTC,CASSFSAEGFFYGYTF
TRBJ2-1,TRBD2,TRBV5-6,many,TGTGCCAGCATGAGGAAGCGGGGAGGAGACAATGAGCAGTTCTTC,CASMRKRGGDNEQFF